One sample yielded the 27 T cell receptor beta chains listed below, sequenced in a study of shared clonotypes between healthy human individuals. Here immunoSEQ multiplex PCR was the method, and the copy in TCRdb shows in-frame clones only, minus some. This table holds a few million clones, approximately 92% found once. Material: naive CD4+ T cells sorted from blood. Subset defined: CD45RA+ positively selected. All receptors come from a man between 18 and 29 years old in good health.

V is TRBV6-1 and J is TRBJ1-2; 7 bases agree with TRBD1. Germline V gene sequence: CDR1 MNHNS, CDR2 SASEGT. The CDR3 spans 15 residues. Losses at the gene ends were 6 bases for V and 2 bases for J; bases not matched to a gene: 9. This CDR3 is CASRYGQEGNYGYTF. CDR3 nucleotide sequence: TGTGCCAGCAGGTACGGACAGGAGGGGAACTATGGCTACACCTTC.

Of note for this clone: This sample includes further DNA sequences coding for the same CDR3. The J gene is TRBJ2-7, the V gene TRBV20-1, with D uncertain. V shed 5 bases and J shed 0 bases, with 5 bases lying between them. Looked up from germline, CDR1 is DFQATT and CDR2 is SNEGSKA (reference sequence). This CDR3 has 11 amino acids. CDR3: CSARSSYEQYF. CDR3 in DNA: TGCAGTGCTCGTAGCTCCTACGAGCAGTACTTC.

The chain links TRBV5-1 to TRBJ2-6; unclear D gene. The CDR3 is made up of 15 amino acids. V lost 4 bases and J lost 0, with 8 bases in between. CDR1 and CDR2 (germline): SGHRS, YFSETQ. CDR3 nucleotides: TGCGCCAGCAGCCCCGGAAACTCTGGGGCCAACGTCCTGACTTTC. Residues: CASSPGNSGANVLTF.

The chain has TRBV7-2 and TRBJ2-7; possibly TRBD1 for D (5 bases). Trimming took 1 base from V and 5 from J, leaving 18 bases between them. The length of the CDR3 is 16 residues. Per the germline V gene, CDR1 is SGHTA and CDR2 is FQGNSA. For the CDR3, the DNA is TGTGCCAGCAGCTTAGGGGGTGGGGCTAGGGTAAACGAGCAGTACTTC. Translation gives CASSLGGGARVNEQYF. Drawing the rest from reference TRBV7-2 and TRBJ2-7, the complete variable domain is GAGVSQSPSNKVTEKGKDVELRCDPISGHTALYWYRQSLGQGLEFLIYFQGNSAPDKSGLPSDRFSAERTGGSVSTLTIQRTQQEDSAVYLCASSLGGGARVNEQYFGPGTRLTVT.

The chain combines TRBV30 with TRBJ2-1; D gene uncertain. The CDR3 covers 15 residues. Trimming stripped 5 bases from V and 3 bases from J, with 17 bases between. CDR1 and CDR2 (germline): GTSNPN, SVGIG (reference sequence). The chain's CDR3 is CAWGTPPYGYNEQFF. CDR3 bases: TGTGCCTGGGGTACCCCTCCTTATGGCTACAATGAGCAGTTCTTC. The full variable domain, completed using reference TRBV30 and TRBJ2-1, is SQTIHQWPATLVQPVGSPLSLECTVEGTSNPNLYWYRQAAGRGLQLLFYSVGIGQISSEVPQNLSASRPQDRQFILSSKKLLLSDSGFYLCAWGTPPYGYNEQFFGPGTRLTVL.

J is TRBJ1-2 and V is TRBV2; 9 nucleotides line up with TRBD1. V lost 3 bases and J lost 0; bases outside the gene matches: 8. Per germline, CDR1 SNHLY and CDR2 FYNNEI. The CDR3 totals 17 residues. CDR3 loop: CASSEEDRGSANYGYTF. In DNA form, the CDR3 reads TGTGCCAGCAGTGAGGAGGACAGGGGTTCCGCTAACTATGGCTACACCTTC.

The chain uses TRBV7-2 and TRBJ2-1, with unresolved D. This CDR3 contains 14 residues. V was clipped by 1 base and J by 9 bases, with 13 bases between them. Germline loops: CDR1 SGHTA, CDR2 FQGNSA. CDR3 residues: CASSLGPQETEQFF. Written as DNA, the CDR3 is TGTGCCAGCAGCTTAGGACCGCAGGAAACTGAGCAGTTCTTC.

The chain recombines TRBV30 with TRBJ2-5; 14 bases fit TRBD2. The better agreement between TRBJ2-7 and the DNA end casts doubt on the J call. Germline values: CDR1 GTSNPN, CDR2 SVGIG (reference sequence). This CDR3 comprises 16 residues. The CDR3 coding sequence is TGTGCCTGTGCCGGGACTAGCGGGAGAGGGCTCAGCGAGCAGTACTTC. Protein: CACAGTSGRGLSEQYF.

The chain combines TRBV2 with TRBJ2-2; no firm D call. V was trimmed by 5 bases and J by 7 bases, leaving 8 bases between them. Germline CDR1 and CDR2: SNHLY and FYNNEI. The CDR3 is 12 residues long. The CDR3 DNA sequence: TGTGCCAGCAGTTATGACGTCGGGGAGCTGTTTTTT. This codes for CASSYDVGELFF.

In DNA, the CDR3 is TGTGCCAGTAGTATCACGGCCTCGGGGTATAGCAATCAGCCCCAGCATTTT. Its protein is CASSITASGYSNQPQHF. This rearrangement joins TRBV19 to TRBJ1-5; no clear D gene. Trimming removed 3 bases at V and 0 bases at J, with 15 bases between. CDR3 length equals 17 residues. From germline, CDR1 is LNHDA and CDR2 SQIVND (reference sequence).

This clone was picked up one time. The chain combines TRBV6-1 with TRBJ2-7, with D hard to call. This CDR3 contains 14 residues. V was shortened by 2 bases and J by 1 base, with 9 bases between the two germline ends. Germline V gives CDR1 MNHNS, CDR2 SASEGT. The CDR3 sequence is CASSELSQSYEQYF. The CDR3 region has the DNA TGTGCCAGCAGTGAACTCTCCCAGTCCTACGAGCAGTACTTC.

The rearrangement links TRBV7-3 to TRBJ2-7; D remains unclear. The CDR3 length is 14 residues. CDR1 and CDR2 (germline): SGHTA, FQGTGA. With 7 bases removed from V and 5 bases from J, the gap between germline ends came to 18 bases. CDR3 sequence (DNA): TGTGCCAGCACCCTCGGAGTGTCGCGGAACGAGCAGTACTTC. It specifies CASTLGVSRNEQYF.

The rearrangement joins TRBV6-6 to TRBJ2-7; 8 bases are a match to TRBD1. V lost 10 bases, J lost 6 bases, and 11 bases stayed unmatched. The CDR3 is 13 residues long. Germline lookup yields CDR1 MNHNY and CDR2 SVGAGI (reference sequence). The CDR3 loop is CATQPGQAAEQYF. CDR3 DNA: TGTGCCACGCAGCCGGGACAGGCGGCCGAGCAGTACTTC.

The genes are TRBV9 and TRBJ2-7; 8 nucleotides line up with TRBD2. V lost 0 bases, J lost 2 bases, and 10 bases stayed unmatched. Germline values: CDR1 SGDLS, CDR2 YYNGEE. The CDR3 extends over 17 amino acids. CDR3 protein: CASSVDGASGFTYEQYF. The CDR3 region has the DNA TGTGCCAGCAGCGTAGATGGCGCTAGCGGGTTTACCTACGAGCAGTACTTC.

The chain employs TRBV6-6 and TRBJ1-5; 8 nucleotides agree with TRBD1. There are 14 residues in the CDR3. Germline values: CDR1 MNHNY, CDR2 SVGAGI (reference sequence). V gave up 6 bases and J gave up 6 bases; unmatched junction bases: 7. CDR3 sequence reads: CASRHSGGGQPQHF. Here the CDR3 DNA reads TGTGCCAGCAGACACTCAGGGGGCGGTCAGCCCCAGCATTTT.

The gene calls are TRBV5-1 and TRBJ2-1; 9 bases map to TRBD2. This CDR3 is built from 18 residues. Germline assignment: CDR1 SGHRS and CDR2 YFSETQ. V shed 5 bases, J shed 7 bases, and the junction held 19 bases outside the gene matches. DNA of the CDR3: TGCGCCAGCAGTCACAGAAGTGCTATAGCGGGAGATAGGAATGAGCAGTTCTTC. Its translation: CASSHRSAIAGDRNEQFF. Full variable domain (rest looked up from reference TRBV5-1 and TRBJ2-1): KAGVTQTPRYLIKTRGQQVTLSCSPISGHRSVSWYQQTPGQGLQFLFEYFSETQRNKGNFPGRFSGRQFSNSRSEMNVSTLELGDSALYLCASSHRSAIAGDRNEQFFGPGTRLTVL.

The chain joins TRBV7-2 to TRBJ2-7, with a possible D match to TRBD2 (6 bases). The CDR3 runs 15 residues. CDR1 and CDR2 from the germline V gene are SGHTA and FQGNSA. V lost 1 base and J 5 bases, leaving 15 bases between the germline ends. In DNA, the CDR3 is TGTGCCAGCAGCTTAGACGGGAGCAGTGTAGACGAGCAGTACTTC. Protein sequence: CASSLDGSSVDEQYF. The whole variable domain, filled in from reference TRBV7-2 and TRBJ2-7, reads GAGVSQSPSNKVTEKGKDVELRCDPISGHTALYWYRQSLGQGLEFLIYFQGNSAPDKSGLPSDRFSAERTGGSVSTLTIQRTQQEDSAVYLCASSLDGSSVDEQYFGPGTRLTVT.

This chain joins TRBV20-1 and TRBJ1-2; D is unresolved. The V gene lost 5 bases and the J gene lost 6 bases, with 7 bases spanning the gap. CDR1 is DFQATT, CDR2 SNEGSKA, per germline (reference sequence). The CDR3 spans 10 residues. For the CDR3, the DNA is TGCAGTGCTTTCCGCGATGGCTACACCTTC. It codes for CSAFRDGYTF.

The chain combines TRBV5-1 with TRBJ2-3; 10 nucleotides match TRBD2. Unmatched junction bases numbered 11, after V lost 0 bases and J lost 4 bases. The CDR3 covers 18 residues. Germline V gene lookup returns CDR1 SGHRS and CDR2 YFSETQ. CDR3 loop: CASSLGRTSGDIPDTQYF. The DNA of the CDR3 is TGCGCCAGCAGCTTGGGAAGGACTAGCGGAGATATCCCAGATACGCAGTATTTT.

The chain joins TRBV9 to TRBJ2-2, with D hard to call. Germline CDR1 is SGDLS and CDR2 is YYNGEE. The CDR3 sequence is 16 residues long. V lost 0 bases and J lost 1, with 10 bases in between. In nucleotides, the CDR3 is TGTGCCAGCAGCGTAGTGCCTGGTTTGAACACCGGGGAGCTGTTTTTT. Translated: CASSVVPGLNTGELFF.

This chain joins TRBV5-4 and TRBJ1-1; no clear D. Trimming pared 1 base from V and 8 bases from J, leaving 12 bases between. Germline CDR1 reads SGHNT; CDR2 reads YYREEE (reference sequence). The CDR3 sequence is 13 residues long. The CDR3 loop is CASSLRGKAEAFF. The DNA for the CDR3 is TGTGCCAGCAGCTTGCGAGGGAAGGCAGAAGCTTTCTTT.

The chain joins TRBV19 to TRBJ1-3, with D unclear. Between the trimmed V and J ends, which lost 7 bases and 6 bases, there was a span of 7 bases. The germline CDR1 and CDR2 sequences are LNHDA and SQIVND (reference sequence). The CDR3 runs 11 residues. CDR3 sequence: CASNGPNTIYF. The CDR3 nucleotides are TGTGCCAGTAATGGTCCAAACACCATATATTTT.

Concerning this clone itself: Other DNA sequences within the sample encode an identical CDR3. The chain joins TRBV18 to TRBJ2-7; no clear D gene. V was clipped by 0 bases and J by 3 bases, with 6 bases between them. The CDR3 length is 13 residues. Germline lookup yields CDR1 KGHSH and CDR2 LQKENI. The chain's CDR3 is CASSPPAGYEQYF. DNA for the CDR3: TGTGCCAGCTCACCACCCGCCGGCTACGAGCAGTACTTC.

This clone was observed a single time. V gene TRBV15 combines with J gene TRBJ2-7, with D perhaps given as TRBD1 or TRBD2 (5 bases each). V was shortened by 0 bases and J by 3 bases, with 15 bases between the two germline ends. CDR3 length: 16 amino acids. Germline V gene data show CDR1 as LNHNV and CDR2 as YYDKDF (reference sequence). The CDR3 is CATSRDLRGPDYEQYF. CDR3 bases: TGTGCCACCAGCAGAGATCTTAGGGGACCCGACTACGAGCAGTACTTC.

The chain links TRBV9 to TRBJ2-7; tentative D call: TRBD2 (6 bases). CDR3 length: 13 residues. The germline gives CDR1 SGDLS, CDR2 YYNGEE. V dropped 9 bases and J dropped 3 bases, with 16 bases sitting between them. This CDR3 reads CATRGRTRYEQYF. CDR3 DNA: TGTGCCACACGGGGGAGGACCCGCTACGAGCAGTACTTC. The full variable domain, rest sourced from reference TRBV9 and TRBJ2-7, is DSGVTQTPKHLITATGQRVTLRCSPRSGDLSVYWYQQSLDQGLQFLIQYYNGEERAKGNILERFSAQQFPDLHSELNLSSLELGDSALYFCATRGRTRYEQYFGPGTRLTVT.

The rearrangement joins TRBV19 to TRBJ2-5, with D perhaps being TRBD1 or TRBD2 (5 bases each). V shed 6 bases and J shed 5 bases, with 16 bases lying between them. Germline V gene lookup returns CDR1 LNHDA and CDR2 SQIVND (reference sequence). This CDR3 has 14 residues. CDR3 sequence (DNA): TGTGCCAGTAGAGGGGCGCAACTAGGGGAGACCCAGTACTTC. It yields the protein CASRGAQLGETQYF.

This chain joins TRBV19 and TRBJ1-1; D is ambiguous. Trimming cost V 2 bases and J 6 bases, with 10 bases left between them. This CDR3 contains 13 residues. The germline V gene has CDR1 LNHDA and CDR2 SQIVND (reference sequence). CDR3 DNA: TGTGCCAGTAGTATAAAGGGCATACCTGAAGCTTTCTTT. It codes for CASSIKGIPEAFF. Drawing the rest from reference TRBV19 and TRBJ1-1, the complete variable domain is DGGITQSPKYLFRKEGQNVTLSCEQNLNHDAMYWYRQDPGQGLRLIYYSQIVNDFQKGDIAEGYSVSREKKESFPLTVTSAQKNPTAFYLCASSIKGIPEAFFGQGTRLTVV.